The clone carrying this TCR beta chain appeared once. A junction end diverges from the germline sequence, so it may reflect a read error. At the DNA level, this CDR3 is encoded by other sequences in the same sample as well. The source of the sample is a study of blood T cell repertoires in COVID-19. Study summary: Samples taken during acute and convalescent COVID-19 were collected in the United States, Italy and Spain. Sources were T cells, B-cell-depleted T cells, or PBMCs; the material itself was cDNA or gDNA.

As processed by the authors: Reference gene primer amplification gave estimated nucleated cell counts. Libraries were prepared by immunoSEQ multiplex PCR; TCRdb keeps only in-frame clonotypes and omits some of them. V, J and clone size derive from that table, while D and trimming were established from the DNA sequence. The table lists 95,000 to 110,000 clones, about 89% of them singletons. The germline V gene has CDR1 SGDLS and CDR2 YYNGEE. The CDR3 covers 18 residues. The receptor's source is a woman aged 30 to 39 with acute or convalescent COVID-19. Sequenced material: peripheral blood. V gene TRBV9 combines with J gene TRBJ2-2, with 8 bases matching TRBD1. Here the CDR3 reads CASSVAPLTGANTGELFF. The CDR3 DNA follows: TGTGCCAGCAGCGTAGCCCCTCTGACAGGGGCGAACACTGGGGAGCTGTTTTTT. The variable domain in full, with the rest retrieved from reference TRBV9 and TRBJ2-2, is DSGVTQTPKHLITATGQRVTLRCSPRSGDLSVYWYQQSLDQGLQFLIQYYNGEERAKGNILERFSAQQFPDLHSELNLSSLELGDSALYFCASSVAPLTGANTGELFFGEGSRLTVL.